This T cell receptor (beta chain) was identified during a study of T cell responses to AZD1222 COVID-19 vaccine. Only in-frame clones appear in the TCRdb table, and some are missing; sequencing was by immunoSEQ multiplex PCR. The data contain 100,000 to 150,000 clones, about 85% of them singletons. CDR3 length equals 14 residues. Germline assignment: CDR1 SGHTA and CDR2 FQGNSA. Trimming left V 5 bases short and J 4 bases short, with 14 bases between. The sample here was peripheral blood, taken 28 days after the second AZD1222 dose. The clonotype comes from an adult who received the AZD1222 COVID-19 vaccine. The chain is built from TRBV7-2 and TRBJ1-2; the D gene is possibly TRBD1 (5 bases). CDR3 sequence: CASSPRGSPYGYTF. The DNA for the CDR3 is TGTGCCAGCAGCCCTAGGGGCAGTCCCTATGGCTACACCTTC.